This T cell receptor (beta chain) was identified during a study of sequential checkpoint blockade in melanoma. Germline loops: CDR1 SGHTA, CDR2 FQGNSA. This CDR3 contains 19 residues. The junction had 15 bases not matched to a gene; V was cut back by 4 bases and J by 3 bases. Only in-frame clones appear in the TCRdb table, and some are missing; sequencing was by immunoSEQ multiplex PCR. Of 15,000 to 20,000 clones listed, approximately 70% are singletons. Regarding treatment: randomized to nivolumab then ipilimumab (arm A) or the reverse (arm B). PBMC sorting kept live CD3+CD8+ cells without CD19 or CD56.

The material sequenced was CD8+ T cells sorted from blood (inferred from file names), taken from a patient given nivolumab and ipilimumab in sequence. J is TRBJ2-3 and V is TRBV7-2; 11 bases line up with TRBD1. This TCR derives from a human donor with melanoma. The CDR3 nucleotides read TGTGCCAGCAGCTCCCCACCGGACAGGGGGCGCGCTGGGACAGATACGCAGTATTTT. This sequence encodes CASSSPPDRGRAGTDTQYF.